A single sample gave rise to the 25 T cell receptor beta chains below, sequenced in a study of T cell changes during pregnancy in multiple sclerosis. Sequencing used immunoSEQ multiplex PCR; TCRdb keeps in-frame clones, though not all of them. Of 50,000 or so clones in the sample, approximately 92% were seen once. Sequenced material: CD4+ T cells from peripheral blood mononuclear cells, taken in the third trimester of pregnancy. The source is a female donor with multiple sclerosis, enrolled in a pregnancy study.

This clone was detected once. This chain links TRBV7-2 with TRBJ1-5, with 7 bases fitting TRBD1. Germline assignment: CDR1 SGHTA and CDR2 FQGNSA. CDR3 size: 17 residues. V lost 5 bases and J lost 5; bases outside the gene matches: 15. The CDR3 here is CASSLQPQGIPYQPQHF. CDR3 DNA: TGTGCCAGCAGCCTCCAACCACAGGGGATCCCTTATCAGCCCCAGCATTTT.

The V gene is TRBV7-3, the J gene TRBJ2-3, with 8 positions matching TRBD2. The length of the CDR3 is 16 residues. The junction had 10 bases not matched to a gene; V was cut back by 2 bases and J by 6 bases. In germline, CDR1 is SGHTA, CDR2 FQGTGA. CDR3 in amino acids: CASSLATSAALDTQYF. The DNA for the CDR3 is TGTGCCAGCAGCTTAGCGACTAGCGCAGCCCTCGATACGCAGTATTTT.

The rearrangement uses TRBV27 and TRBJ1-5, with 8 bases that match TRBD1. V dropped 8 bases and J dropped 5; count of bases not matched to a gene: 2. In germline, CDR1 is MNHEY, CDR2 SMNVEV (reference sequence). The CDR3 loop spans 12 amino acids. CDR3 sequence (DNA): TGTGCCAGCGGGACAGGAGATCAGCCCCAGCATTTT. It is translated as CASGTGDQPQHF.

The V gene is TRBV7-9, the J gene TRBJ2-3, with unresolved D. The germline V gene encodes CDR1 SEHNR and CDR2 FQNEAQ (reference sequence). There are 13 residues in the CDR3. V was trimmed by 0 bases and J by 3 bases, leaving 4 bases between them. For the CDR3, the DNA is TGTGCCAGCAGCTTAGCGTCGACAGATACGCAGTATTTT. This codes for CASSLASTDTQYF.

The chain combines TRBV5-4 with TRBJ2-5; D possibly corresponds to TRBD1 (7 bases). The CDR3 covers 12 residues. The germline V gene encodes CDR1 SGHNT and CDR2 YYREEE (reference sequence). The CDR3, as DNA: TGTGGAGGGGGGCAGGGGGGAGAGACCCAGTACTTC. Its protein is CGGGQGGETQYF.

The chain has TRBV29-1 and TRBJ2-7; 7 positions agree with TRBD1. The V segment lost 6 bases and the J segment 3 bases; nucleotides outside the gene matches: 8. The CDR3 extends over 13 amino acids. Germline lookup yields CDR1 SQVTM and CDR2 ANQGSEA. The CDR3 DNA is TGCAGCGTCGGTACCGGGACAGTCTACGAGCAGTACTTC. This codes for CSVGTGTVYEQYF.

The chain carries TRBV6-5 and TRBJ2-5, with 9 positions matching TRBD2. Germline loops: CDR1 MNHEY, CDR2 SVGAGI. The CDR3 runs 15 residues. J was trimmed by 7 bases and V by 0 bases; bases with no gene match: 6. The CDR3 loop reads CASSYSAGGSGTQYF. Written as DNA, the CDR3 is TGTGCCAGCAGTTACTCCGCGGGGGGGAGCGGGACCCAGTACTTC.

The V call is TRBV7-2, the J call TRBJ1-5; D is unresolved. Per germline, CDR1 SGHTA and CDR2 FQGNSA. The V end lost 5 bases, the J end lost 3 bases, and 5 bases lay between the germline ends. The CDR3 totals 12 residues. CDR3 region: CASSPYNQPQHF. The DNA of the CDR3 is TGTGCCAGCAGCCCGTACAATCAGCCCCAGCATTTT.

This CDR3 is CSAGQKEAFF. The CDR3, as DNA: TGCAGCGCCGGACAGAAGGAAGCTTTCTTT. The chain is built from TRBV29-1 and TRBJ1-1; D may be TRBD1 (6 bases). The CDR3 has 10 amino acids. Trimming removed 7 bases from V and 8 bases from J, with 11 bases in between. The V gene's germline CDR1 is SQVTM and CDR2 ANQGSEA.

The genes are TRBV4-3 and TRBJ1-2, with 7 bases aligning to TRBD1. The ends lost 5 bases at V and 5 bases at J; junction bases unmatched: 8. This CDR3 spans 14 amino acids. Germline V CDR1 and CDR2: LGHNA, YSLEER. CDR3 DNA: TGCGCCAGCAGCTCGACGACAGGGATATATGGCTACACCTTC. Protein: CASSSTTGIYGYTF.

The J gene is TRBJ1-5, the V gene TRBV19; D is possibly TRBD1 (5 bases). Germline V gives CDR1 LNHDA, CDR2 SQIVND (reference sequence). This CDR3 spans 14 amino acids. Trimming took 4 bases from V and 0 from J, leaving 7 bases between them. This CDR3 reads CASSRTYSNQPQHF. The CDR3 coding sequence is TGTGCCAGTAGTAGGACATATAGCAATCAGCCCCAGCATTTT.

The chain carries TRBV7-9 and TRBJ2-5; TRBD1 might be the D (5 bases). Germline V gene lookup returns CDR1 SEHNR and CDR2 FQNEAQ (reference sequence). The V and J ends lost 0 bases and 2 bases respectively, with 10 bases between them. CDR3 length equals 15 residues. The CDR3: CASSLATGSQETQYF. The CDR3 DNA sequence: TGTGCCAGCAGCTTAGCTACAGGTTCTCAAGAGACCCAGTACTTC.

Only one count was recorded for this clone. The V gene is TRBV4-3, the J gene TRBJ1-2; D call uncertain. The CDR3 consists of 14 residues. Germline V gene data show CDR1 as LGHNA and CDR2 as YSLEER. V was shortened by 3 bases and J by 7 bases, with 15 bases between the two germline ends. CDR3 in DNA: TGCGCCAGCAGCCACGCCTCAGGAGGGTTTGGCTACACCTTC. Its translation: CASSHASGGFGYTF.

CDR3 sequence reads: CASSSTGIGEQFF. In nucleotides, the CDR3 is TGTGCCAGCAGCTCGACAGGGATCGGCGAGCAGTTCTTC. This rearrangement joins TRBV11-2 to TRBJ2-1; 7 nucleotides match TRBD1. CDR3 length: 13 residues. Germline CDR1 SGHAT, CDR2 FQNNGV. Trimming at V came to 4 bases and at J to 10 bases, leaving 7 bases not matched to a gene.

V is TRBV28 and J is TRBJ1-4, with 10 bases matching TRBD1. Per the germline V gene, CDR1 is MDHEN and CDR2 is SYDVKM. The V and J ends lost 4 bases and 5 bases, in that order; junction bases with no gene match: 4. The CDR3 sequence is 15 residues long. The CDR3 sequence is CASSSSGQGNEKLFF. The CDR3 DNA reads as TGTGCCAGCAGTTCGTCGGGACAGGGGAATGAAAAACTGTTTTTT.

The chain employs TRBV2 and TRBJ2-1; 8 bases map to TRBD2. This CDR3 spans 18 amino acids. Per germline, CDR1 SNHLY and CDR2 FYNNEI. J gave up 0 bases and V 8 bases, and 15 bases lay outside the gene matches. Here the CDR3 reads CASGSVAGGPSSYNEQFF. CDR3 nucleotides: TGTGCCAGCGGGAGCGTGGCGGGGGGCCCTAGCTCCTACAATGAGCAGTTCTTC.

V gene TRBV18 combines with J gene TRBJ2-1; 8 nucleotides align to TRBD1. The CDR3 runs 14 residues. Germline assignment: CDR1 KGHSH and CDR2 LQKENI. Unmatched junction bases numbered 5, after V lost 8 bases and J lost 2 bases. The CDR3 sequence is CASQTGVAYNEQFF. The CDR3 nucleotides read TGTGCCAGCCAGACAGGGGTGGCCTACAATGAGCAGTTCTTC.

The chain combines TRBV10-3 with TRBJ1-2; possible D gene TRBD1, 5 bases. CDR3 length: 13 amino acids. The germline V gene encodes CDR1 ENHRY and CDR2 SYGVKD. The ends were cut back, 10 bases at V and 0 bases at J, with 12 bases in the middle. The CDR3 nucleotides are TGTGCCACCCGACAGCAAGCTAACTATGGCTACACCTTC. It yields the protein CATRQQANYGYTF.

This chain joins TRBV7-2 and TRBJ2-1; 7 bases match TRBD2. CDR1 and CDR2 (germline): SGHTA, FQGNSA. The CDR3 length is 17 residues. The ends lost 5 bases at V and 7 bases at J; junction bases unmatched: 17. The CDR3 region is CASSPLTGTISGNEQFF. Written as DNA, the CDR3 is TGTGCCAGCAGCCCCCTAACCGGGACTATATCAGGGAATGAGCAGTTCTTC.

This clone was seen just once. CDR3 region: CASSSTGVYGYTF. CDR3 coding DNA: TGTGCCAGCAGCTCTACAGGGGTCTATGGCTACACCTTC. The chain is built from TRBV7-2 and TRBJ1-2, with 7 bases fitting TRBD1. The V gene end was trimmed by 4 bases and the J gene end by 4 bases; junction bases not matched to a gene: 3. The germline V gene has CDR1 SGHTA and CDR2 FQGNSA. There are 13 residues in the CDR3.

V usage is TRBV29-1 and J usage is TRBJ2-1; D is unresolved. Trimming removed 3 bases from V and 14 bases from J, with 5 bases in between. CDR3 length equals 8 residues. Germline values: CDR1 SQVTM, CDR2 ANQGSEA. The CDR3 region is CSVDIEFF. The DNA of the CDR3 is TGCAGCGTTGATATCGAGTTCTTC.

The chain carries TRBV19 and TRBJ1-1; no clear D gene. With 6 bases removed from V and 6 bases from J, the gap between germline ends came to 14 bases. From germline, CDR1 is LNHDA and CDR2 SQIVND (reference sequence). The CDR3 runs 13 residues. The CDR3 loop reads CASSLRGFPEAFF. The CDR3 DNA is TGTGCCAGTAGCCTCCGCGGGTTCCCTGAAGCTTTCTTT.

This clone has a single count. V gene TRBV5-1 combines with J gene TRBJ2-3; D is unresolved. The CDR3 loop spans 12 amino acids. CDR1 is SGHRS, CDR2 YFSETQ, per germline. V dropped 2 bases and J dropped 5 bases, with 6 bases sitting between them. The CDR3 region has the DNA TGCGCCAGCAGCTTCTCAGGAGATACGCAGTATTTT. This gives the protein CASSFSGDTQYF.

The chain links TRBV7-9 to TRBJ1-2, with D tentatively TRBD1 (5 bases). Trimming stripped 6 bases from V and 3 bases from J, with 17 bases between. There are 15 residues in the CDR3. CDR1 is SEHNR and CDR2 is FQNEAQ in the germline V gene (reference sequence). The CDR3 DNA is TGTGCCAGCAGTTTCCTCTCACAGGCGTACTATGGCTACACCTTC. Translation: CASSFLSQAYYGYTF.

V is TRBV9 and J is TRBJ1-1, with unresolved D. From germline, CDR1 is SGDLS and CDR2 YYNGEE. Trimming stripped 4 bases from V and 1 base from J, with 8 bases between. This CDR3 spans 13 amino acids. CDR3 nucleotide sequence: TGTGCCAGCAGCCATAGACAGAACACTGAAGCTTTCTTT. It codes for CASSHRQNTEAFF. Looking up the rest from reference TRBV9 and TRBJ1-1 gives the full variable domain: DSGVTQTPKHLITATGQRVTLRCSPRSGDLSVYWYQQSLDQGLQFLIQYYNGEERAKGNILERFSAQQFPDLHSELNLSSLELGDSALYFCASSHRQNTEAFFGQGTRLTVV.